A single T cell receptor (beta chain) is shown here with its context. Profiling relied on immunoSEQ multiplex PCR, and the TCRdb table lists in-frame clones only, not all of them. The sample includes approximately 41,000 clones, approximately 92% of them seen just once. The source of the sample is a study of T cell changes during pregnancy in multiple sclerosis. The V gene end was trimmed by 6 bases and the J gene end by 0 bases; junction bases not matched to a gene: 15. CDR1 is MDHEN, CDR2 SYDVKM, per germline. The CDR3 is made up of 18 amino acids. Sequenced here: CD4+ T cells from peripheral blood mononuclear cells, sampled in the first trimester of pregnancy. The genes are TRBV28 and TRBJ2-7, with TRBD1 matching 9 bases. This clonotype was sampled from a female donor with multiple sclerosis, enrolled in a pregnancy study. As DNA, the CDR3 is TGTGCCAGCAGGCCTACAGGGGGCCCGGGATCGCGCTCCTACGAGCAGTACTTC. Protein: CASRPTGGPGSRSYEQYF. Filled out from reference TRBV28 and TRBJ2-7, the complete variable domain reads DVKVTQSSRYLVKRTGEKVFLECVQDMDHENMFWYRQDPGLGLRLIYFSYDVKMKEKGDIPEGYSVSREKKERFSLILESASTNQTSMYLCASRPTGGPGSRSYEQYFGPGTRLTVT.